This TCR beta chain was documented in a study of T cells after somatic rescue of genetic block. Trimming left V 1 base short and J 3 bases short, with 6 bases between. The CDR3 totals 13 residues. Germline lookup yields CDR1 SGHTA and CDR2 FQGNSA. Sequencing used immunoSEQ multiplex PCR; TCRdb keeps in-frame clones, though not all of them. Of 67,000 or so clones detected, roughly 93% appear once; the ten largest clones hold about 3%. This TCR was recovered from a man aged 25-45 years. Sequenced material: peripheral blood mononuclear cells (PBMCs). This rearrangement joins TRBV7-2 to TRBJ2-5, with D unresolved. CDR3 bases: TGTGCCAGCAGCTTAGACGGTGAAGAGACCCAGTACTTC. It codes for CASSLDGEETQYF.